The next 2 T cell receptor beta chains were all read from a single sample in a study of blood T cell repertoires in COVID-19. Measured with immunoSEQ multiplex PCR; TCRdb has only the in-frame clones, and not every one. The sample has more than 80,000 clones; around 87% are singletons. The material sequenced was peripheral blood. The receptors come from a man aged 35-49 years with acute or convalescent COVID-19.

This chain links TRBV5-5 with TRBJ1-4; D unresolved. The CDR3 contains 15 residues. Germline CDR1 SGHKS, CDR2 YYEKEE (reference sequence). Trimming removed 3 bases from V and 4 bases from J, with 13 bases in between. This chain's CDR3 is CASSSATGVNEKLFF. CDR3 sequence (DNA): TGTGCCAGCAGCTCCGCCACTGGAGTTAATGAAAAACTGTTTTTT.

The chain couples TRBV19 to TRBJ1-1, with TRBD1 identical over 8 bases. The CDR3 is 13 amino acids. V was pared by 6 bases and J by 8 bases, with 8 bases of the junction left unmatched. Germline CDR1 is LNHDA and CDR2 is SQIVND (reference sequence). The chain's CDR3 is CASRDRGLTEAFF. The DNA of the CDR3 is TGTGCCAGTAGAGACAGGGGTCTGACCGAAGCTTTCTTT.